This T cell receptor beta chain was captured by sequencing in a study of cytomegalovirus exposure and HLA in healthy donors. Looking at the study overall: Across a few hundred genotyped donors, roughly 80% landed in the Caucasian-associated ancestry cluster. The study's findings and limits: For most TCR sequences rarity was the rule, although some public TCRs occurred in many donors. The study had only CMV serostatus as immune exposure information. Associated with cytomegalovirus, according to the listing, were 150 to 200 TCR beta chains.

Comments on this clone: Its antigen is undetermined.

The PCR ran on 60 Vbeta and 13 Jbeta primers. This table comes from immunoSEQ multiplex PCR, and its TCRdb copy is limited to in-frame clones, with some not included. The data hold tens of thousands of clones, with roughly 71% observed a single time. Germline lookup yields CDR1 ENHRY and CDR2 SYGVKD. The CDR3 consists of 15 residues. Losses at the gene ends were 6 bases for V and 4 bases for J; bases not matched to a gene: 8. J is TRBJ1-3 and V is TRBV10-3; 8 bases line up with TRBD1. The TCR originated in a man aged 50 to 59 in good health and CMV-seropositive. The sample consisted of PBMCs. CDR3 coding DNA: TGTGCCATCAGCGTCGGGACAGGCGGCGGAAACACCATATATTTT. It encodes CAISVGTGGGNTIYF.